Listed below are T cell receptor beta chains from one sample, sequenced in a study of T-cell memory formation after mild COVID-19. Each CDR3 protein is one row after TCRdb ran MiXCR on the 5' RACE reads. The repertoire has under 650,000 distinct CDR3 sequences, approximately 18% of them found once; the top ten carry 12%. Sequencing was done on a sample of PBMCs or a T cell subset sorted from them (not recorded which). The source of these receptors is an adult woman who had mild COVID-19 (a few samples of this study predate the infection). Cell type and time point are not known. Each CDR3 is given with its conserved first and last residue. A D gene is named only where the DNA matches it firmly. A row's size may be missing; if present it is once, few, many or a size class.

many	TRBV24-1	TRBD1	TRBJ2-5	TGTGCCACCAGTGGACAGGGGGCAGTGGAAGAGACCCAGTACTTC	CATSGQGAVEETQYF
.	TRBV10-3	TRBD2	TRBJ2-2	TGTGCCATCAGTGCTCTGTGGCGGGGGGACACCGGGGAGCTGTTTTTT	CAISALWRGDTGELFF
few	TRBV3-1	.	TRBJ2-7	TGTGCCAGCGGGTCTTTAGCCTACGAGCAGTACTTC	CASGSLAYEQYF
many	TRBV20-1	TRBD1	TRBJ2-7	TGCAGTGCCAAACCGGGACAGGGGGCAGAAGAGCAGTACTTC	CSAKPGQGAEEQYF
many	TRBV7-8	.	TRBJ2-7	TGTGCCAGCAGCCCAAGGTCGGGTCTGGGGACATTCCTAAACTACGAGCAGTACTTC	CASSPRSGLGTFLNYEQYF
few	TRBV7-2	TRBD2	TRBJ2-5	TGTGCCAGCAGTCAGGGCTTAGCGGGAGCAGAGACCCAGTACTTC	CASSQGLAGAETQYF
few	TRBV7-8	TRBD1	TRBJ2-2	TGTGCCAGCAGCTTAAACAGGGGGTTGACCGGGGAGCTGTTTTTT	CASSLNRGLTGELFF
.	TRBV24-1	.	TRBJ2-5	TGTGCCACCAGTGGGAACAGCGGGGAGACCCAGTACTTC	CATSGNSGETQYF
.	TRBV29-1	.	TRBJ1-1	TGCAGCGTTGAATTGCCGGGACATGGAGCTTTCTTT	CSVELPGHGAFF
.	TRBV24-1	.	TRBJ2-1	TGTGCCACCAGTGATTTGGCCCCCCGGCGAGGGACAAAGAATGAGCAGTTCTTC	CATSDLAPRRGTKNEQFF
few	TRBV6-2/TRBV6-3	TRBD1	TRBJ1-6	TGTGCCAGCAGTTACCGCATGGACAGGGATAATTCACCCCTCCACTTT	CASSYRMDRDNSPLHF
.	TRBV20-1	.	TRBJ2-7	TGCAGTGCTAGAGAAGAAGGGCCCTACGAGCAGTACTTC	CSAREEGPYEQYF
many	TRBV5-1	.	TRBJ2-7	TGCGCCAGCAGCTTGGAAGGGGCCGAGCAGTACTTC	CASSLEGAEQYF
.	TRBV19	TRBD2	TRBJ2-1	TGTGCCAGTATTAGCGGGGGGGCCCGCGGTGAGCAGTTCTTC	CASISGGARGEQFF
few	TRBV29-1	.	TRBJ2-7	TGCAGCGTTGAAGACGCCGCAGGGGACGAGCAGTACTTC	CSVEDAAGDEQYF
.	TRBV24-1	.	TRBJ2-5	TGTGCCACCAGTGATACTACAGGGATGGAGACCCAGTACTTC	CATSDTTGMETQYF
.	TRBV23-1	.	TRBJ2-7	TGCCCTTGCCGGCAGGACGAGCAGTACTTC	CPCRQDEQYF
.	TRBV29-1	TRBD2	TRBJ2-1	TGCAGCGCGTTACCGGGACTAGCCAGCAATGAGCAGTTCTTC	CSALPGLASNEQFF
few	TRBV4-2	.	TRBJ2-3	TGTGCCAGCAGCCAAGTCTGGGAGGGGGAAGATACGCAGTATTTT	CASSQVWEGEDTQYF
.	TRBV5-5	TRBD1	TRBJ1-2	TGTGCCAGCAGGCCGGGACAGGCTGACTATGGCTACACCTTC	CASRPGQADYGYTF
few	TRBV6-5	TRBD2	TRBJ2-5	TGTGCCAGCAGTTACGGGACTAGCGGGACCCAAGAGACCCAGTACTTC	CASSYGTSGTQETQYF
.	TRBV7-6	TRBD2	TRBJ2-1	TGTGCCAGCAGCACAACTAGCGGAATCTCCTACAATGAGCAGTTCTTC	CASSTTSGISYNEQFF
.	TRBV7-6	.	TRBJ2-2	TGTGCCAGCAGCGGCAGACAGCTGAACACCGGGGAGCTGTTTTTT	CASSGRQLNTGELFF
few	TRBV20-1	.	TRBJ1-4	TGCAGTGCTGGGAGAGGTGAAGGGACTAATGAAAAACTGTTTTTT	CSAGRGEGTNEKLFF
few	TRBV5-1	TRBD1	TRBJ1-1	TGCGCCAGCAGCTCGGGACAGGGGGGAACAACTGAAGCTTTCTTT	CASSSGQGGTTEAFF
.	TRBV7-9	TRBD2	TRBJ2-3	TGTGCCAGCAGCTCCCTAGGACTAGCGGGAAGCACAGATACGCAGTATTTT	CASSSLGLAGSTDTQYF
many	TRBV5-1	TRBD2	TRBJ2-2	TGCGCCAGCAGCTTGGGAGCGGGAGCCCTGAACACCGGGGAGCTGTTTTTT	CASSLGAGALNTGELFF
.	TRBV6-4	TRBD1	TRBJ2-1	TGTGCCAGCAGTGACTGGTGGACAGGATCCTACAATGAGCAGTTCTTC	CASSDWWTGSYNEQFF
.	TRBV12-3/TRBV12-4	.	TRBJ2-7	TGTGCCAGCAGTTTAGCGCTTTTAGGCGAGCAGTACTTC	CASSLALLGEQYF
few	TRBV20-1	.	TRBJ2-7	TGCAGTGCTAGAAACCCCTACGAGCAGTACTTC	CSARNPYEQYF
.	TRBV9	TRBD2	TRBJ2-1	TGTGCCAGCAGCGTAGGAGCTAGCGGGGGGTACAATGAGCAGTTCTTC	CASSVGASGGYNEQFF
.	TRBV5-1	TRBD1	TRBJ2-3	TGCGCCAGCAATGGACAGGGGGCGGGAGATACGCAGTATTTT	CASNGQGAGDTQYF
few	TRBV11-2	.	TRBJ2-2	TGTGCCAGCAGACTCGGGATGAACACCGGGGAGCTGTTTTTT	CASRLGMNTGELFF
.	TRBV7-9	.	TRBJ2-1	TGTGCCAGCACGGTAGCGGAGAACTACAATGAGCAGTTCTTC	CASTVAENYNEQFF
.	TRBV7-2	TRBD1	TRBJ2-5	TGTGCCAGCAGCTTACCTAGACAGGGGCTAGGGGAGACCCAGTACTTC	CASSLPRQGLGETQYF
.	TRBV27	TRBD2	TRBJ2-7	TGTGCCAGCAGACCCAATAGCGGGACGGACGTCTACGAGCAGTACTTC	CASRPNSGTDVYEQYF